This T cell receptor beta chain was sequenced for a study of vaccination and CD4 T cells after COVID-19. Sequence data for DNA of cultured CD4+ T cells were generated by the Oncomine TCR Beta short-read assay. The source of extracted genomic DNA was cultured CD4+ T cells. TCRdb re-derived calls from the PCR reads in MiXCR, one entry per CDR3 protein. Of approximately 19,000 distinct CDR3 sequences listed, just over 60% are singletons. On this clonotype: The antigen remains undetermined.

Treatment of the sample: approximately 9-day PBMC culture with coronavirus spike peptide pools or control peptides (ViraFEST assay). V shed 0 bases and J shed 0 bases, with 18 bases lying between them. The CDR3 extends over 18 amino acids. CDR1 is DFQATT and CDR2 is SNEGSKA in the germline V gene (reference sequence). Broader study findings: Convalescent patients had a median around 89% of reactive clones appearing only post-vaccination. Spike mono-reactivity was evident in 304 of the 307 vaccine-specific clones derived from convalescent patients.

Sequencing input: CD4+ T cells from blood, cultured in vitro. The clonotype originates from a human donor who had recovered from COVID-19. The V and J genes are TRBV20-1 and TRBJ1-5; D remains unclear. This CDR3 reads CSARDSALTFNSNQPQHF. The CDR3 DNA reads TGCAGTGCTAGAGATTCGGCCCTCACCTTTAATAGCAATCAGCCCCAGCATTTT.